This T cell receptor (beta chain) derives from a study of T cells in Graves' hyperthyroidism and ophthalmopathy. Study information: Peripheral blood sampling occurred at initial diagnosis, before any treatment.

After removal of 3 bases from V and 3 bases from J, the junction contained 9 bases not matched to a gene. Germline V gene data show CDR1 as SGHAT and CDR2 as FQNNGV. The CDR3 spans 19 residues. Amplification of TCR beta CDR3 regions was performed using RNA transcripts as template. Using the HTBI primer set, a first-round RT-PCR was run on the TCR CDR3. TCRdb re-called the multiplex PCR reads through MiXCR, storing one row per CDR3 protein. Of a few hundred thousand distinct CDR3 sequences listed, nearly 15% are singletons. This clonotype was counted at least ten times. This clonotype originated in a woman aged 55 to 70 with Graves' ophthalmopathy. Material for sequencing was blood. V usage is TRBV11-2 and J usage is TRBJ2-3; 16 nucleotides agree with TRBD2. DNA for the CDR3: TGTGCCAGCAGCTTCCCGGGACTAGCGGGAGGGCGGGGAACAGATACGCAGTATTTT. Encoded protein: CASSFPGLAGGRGTDTQYF. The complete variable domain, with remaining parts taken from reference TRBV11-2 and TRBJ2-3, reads EAGVAQSPRYKIIEKRQSVAFWCNPISGHATLYWYQQILGQGPKLLIQFQNNGVVDDSQLPKDRFSAERLKGVDSTLKIQPAKLEDSAVYLCASSFPGLAGGRGTDTQYFGPGTRLTVL.